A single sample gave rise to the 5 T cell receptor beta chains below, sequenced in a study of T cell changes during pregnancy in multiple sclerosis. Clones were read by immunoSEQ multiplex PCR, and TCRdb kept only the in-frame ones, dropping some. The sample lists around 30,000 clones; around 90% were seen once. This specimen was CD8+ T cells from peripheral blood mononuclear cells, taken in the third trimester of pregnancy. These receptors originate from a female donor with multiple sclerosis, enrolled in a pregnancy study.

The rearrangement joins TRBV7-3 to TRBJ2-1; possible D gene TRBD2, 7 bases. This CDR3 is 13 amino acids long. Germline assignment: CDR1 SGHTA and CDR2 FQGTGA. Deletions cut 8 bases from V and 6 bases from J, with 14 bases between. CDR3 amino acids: CASSTGGGNEQFF. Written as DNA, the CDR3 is TGTGCCAGCTCAACGGGGGGCGGCAATGAGCAGTTCTTC.

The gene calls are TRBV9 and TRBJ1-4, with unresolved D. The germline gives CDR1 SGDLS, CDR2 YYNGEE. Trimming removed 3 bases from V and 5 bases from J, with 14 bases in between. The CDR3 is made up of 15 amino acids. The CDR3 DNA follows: TGTGCCAGCAGCGGGAGAGATTTGCAAAATGAAAAACTGTTTTTT. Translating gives CASSGRDLQNEKLFF.

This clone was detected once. The CDR3 bases are TGTGCCAGCAGCTTCGGGACAGGCTATGGCTACACCTTC. Translated, it gives CASSFGTGYGYTF. The chain carries TRBV7-3 and TRBJ1-2, with 8 positions matching TRBD1. V lost 3 bases, J lost 4 bases, and 1 base stayed unmatched. This CDR3 spans 13 amino acids. Germline assignment: CDR1 SGHTA and CDR2 FQGTGA.

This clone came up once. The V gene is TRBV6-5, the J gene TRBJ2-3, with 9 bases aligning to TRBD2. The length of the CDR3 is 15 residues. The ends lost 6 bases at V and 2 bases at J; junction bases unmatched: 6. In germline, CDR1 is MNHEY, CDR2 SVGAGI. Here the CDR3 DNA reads TGTGCCAGCAGGTCTCTAGCGGGGTCCACAGATACGCAGTATTTT. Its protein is CASRSLAGSTDTQYF.

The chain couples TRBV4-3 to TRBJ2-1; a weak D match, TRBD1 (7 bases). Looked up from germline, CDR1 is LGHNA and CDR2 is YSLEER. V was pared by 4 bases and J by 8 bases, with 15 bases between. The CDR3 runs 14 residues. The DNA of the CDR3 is TGCGCCAGCAGCCCCACGACAGGGAGGCATGAGCAGTTCTTC. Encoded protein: CASSPTTGRHEQFF.